Listed below are T cell receptor beta chains from one sample, sequenced in a study of vaccination and CD4 T cells after COVID-19. TCRdb re-analysed the PCR reads in MiXCR, keeping a single row per CDR3 protein. The table lists about 13,000 distinct CDR3 sequences, more than 70% of them singletons, with more than 25% in the top ten. Their specific antigens are unknown. What was sequenced was CD4+ T cells from blood, cultured in vitro. Source of these receptors: a human donor who had recovered from COVID-19. CDR3s include the opening cysteine and the closing phenylalanine or tryptophan. Each record gives: V gene, D gene, clone size, J gene, CDR3 protein, CDR3 DNA. D genes are given only for firm matches. Clone size is given for some rows only: seen once, a few or many times, or a class if the clone is expanded.

TRBV20-1	NA	few	TRBJ1-2	CSARAYGRDGYTF	TGCAGTGCCAGAGCATACGGGAGGGATGGCTACACCTTC
TRBV6-5	NA	medium-sized	TRBJ2-2	CASSSPRDGGSGELFF	TGTGCCAGCAGTTCACCAAGGGACGGTGGCTCCGGGGAGCTGTTTTTT
TRBV5-1	TRBD1	NA	TRBJ2-1	CASSQGQGYNEQFF	TGCGCCAGCAGCCAGGGACAGGGATACAATGAGCAGTTCTTC
TRBV15	NA	NA	TRBJ1-6	CATSRDPSPLHF	TGTGCCACCAGCAGAGATCCTTCACCCCTCCACTTT
TRBV7-2	NA	NA	TRBJ1-3	CASSPTLLQARSRSGNTIYF	TGTGCCAGCAGCCCTACCTTGCTTCAAGCGCGATCCCGCTCTGGAAACACCATATATTTT
TRBV28	NA	NA	TRBJ1-2	CASSSGEKGALGYTF	TGTGCCAGCAGTTCGGGGGAAAAAGGGGCGCTGGGCTACACCTTC
TRBV10-3	NA	once	TRBJ2-2	CAISEVPPGELFF	TGTGCCATCAGTGAGGTTCCCCCCGGGGAGCTGTTTTTT
TRBV7-9	NA	NA	TRBJ1-1	CAVGPEAFF	TGTGCCGTTGGGCCCGAAGCTTTCTTT
TRBV20-1	NA	NA	TRBJ2-3	CSAIDGSTDTQYF	TGCAGTGCTATAGATGGTAGCACAGATACGCAGTATTTT
TRBV24-1	TRBD2	NA	TRBJ2-1	CAITPGTSGSSYNEQFF	TGTGCCATCACCCCCGGGACTAGCGGGAGCTCCTACAATGAGCAGTTCTTC
TRBV7-8	TRBD1	NA	TRBJ2-2	CASSTRDRINTGELFF	TGTGCCAGCAGCACCCGGGACAGGATTAACACCGGGGAGCTGTTTTTT
TRBV20-1	NA	NA	TRBJ2-3	CSARDSREVTDTQYF	TGCAGTGCTAGAGATTCGAGGGAGGTCACAGATACGCAGTATTTT
TRBV4-3	TRBD1	NA	TRBJ1-2	CASSRRGQGALSPGYTF	TGCGCCAGCAGCCGTCGGGGACAGGGGGCGCTAAGTCCTGGCTACACCTTC
TRBV20-1	NA	few	TRBJ1-2	CSASTDNYGYTF	TGCAGTGCCTCAACAGACAACTATGGCTACACCTTC
TRBV6-2/TRBV6-3	NA	NA	TRBJ2-4	CASSYWTLAKNIQYF	TGTGCCAGCAGTTACTGGACTCTAGCCAAAAACATTCAGTACTTC
TRBV19	NA	NA	TRBJ1-5	CASLGSTLWNQPQHF	TGTGCCAGTCTCGGCAGTACTCTATGGAATCAGCCCCAGCATTTT
TRBV20-1	TRBD1	NA	TRBJ1-1	CSASRGTGDIGAFF	TGCAGTGCTAGCCGAGGGACAGGGGATATAGGAGCTTTCTTT
TRBV6-2/TRBV6-3	NA	NA	TRBJ1-2	CASTGTGDYGYTF	TGTGCCAGCACCGGGACGGGAGACTATGGCTACACCTTC
TRBV20-1	NA	NA	TRBJ2-5	CNPESGNLDQETQYF	TGCAACCCCGAGTCAGGGAATTTGGACCAAGAGACCCAGTACTTC
TRBV7-8	TRBD1	few	TRBJ1-2	CASSLGSQGGYGYTF	TGTGCCAGCAGCTTAGGAAGCCAGGGGGGCTATGGCTACACCTTC
TRBV20-1	NA	few	TRBJ1-1	CSALGTLGTEAFF	TGCAGTGCTTTGGGGACATTGGGCACTGAAGCTTTCTTT
TRBV6-1	TRBD2	NA	TRBJ2-5	CASSEKTSGRYGTQYF	TGTGCCAGCAGTGAAAAGACTAGCGGGAGATATGGGACCCAGTACTTC
TRBV7-9	NA	NA	TRBJ1-5	CASSAGAGGLSNQPQHF	TGTGCCAGCAGTGCCGGGGCGGGGGGCCTTAGCAATCAGCCCCAGCATTTT
TRBV6-2/TRBV6-3	TRBD2	NA	TRBJ2-7	CARRAGGRLSSYEQYF	TGTGCACGTCGGGCGGGAGGGCGGTTGAGCTCCTACGAGCAGTACTTC
TRBV11-2	NA	once	TRBJ1-1	CASSSLTEAFF	TGTGCCAGCAGCTCCCTCACTGAAGCTTTCTTT
TRBV7-2	NA	NA	TRBJ1-1	CASSSGPAAEAFF	TGTGCCAGCAGCTCCGGACCCGCCGCTGAAGCTTTCTTT
TRBV7-2	TRBD1	NA	TRBJ1-1	CASSLAPGGANTEAFF	TGTGCCAGCAGCTTAGCTCCAGGGGGAGCGAACACTGAAGCTTTCTTT
TRBV7-2	NA	once	TRBJ2-1	CASTLTLHNEQFF	TGTGCCAGCACCCTGACATTACACAATGAGCAGTTCTTC
TRBV28	NA	NA	TRBJ1-5	CASKDHSNQPQHF	TGTGCCAGCAAGGATCATAGCAATCAGCCCCAGCATTTT
TRBV6-2/TRBV6-3	NA	NA	TRBJ2-3	CASSSSRTDTQYF	TGTGCCAGCAGTTCTAGCCGCACAGATACGCAGTATTTT
TRBV6-4	TRBD1	NA	TRBJ1-1	CASHPGTGGGQAEAFF	TGTGCCAGCCACCCCGGGACAGGGGGCGGGCAGGCTGAAGCTTTCTTT
TRBV6-1	NA	few	TRBJ2-5	CASSTGGAHETQYF	TGTGCCAGCAGTACAGGGGGGGCCCACGAGACCCAGTACTTC
TRBV27	NA	NA	TRBJ1-1	CASKTSGMNTEAFF	TGTGCCAGCAAAACCAGTGGGATGAACACTGAAGCTTTCTTT
TRBV7-2	TRBD2	NA	TRBJ2-2	CASSLLAGASGTGELFF	TGTGCCAGCAGCTTATTAGCGGGAGCATCTGGCACCGGGGAGCTGTTTTTT
TRBV7-6	NA	NA	TRBJ2-4	CASSRGPPPDIQYF	TGTGCCAGCAGCCGTGGGCCCCCTCCGGACATTCAGTACTTC
TRBV20-1	TRBD1	NA	TRBJ2-5	CSARDPDREETQYF	TGCAGTGCTAGAGACCCTGACAGGGAAGAGACCCAGTACTTC
TRBV28	NA	NA	TRBJ2-5	CASSFFRGETQYF	TGTGCCAGCAGTTTTTTTCGGGGAGAGACCCAGTACTTC
TRBV7-9	TRBD2	NA	TRBJ2-3	CASSLALAGTDTQYF	TGTGCCAGCAGCTTAGCACTAGCGGGCACAGATACGCAGTATTTT
TRBV2	TRBD1	NA	TRBJ1-2	CASLWGRQGGNYGYTF	TGTGCCAGCTTGTGGGGGAGACAGGGAGGTAACTATGGCTACACCTTC
TRBV20-1	NA	hyperexpanded	TRBJ2-7	CSAPGTLYEQYF	TGCAGTGCTCCCGGGACACTCTACGAGCAGTACTTC
TRBV6-2/TRBV6-3	TRBD2	NA	TRBJ2-1	CASKGLAGGPEQFF	TGTGCCAGCAAGGGACTAGCGGGAGGTCCAGAGCAGTTCTTC
TRBV27	NA	once	TRBJ1-1	CASSLTAEGITEAFF	TGTGCCAGCAGTTTAACGGCGGAGGGGATCACTGAAGCTTTCTTT